The T cell receptor beta chain described here comes from a study of T cell repertoires in cytomegalovirus infection. The wider study: Indications of both CMV infection and matching HLA type were provided by public TCR beta signatures. Overall study findings and caveats: Cumulative frequency of public TCR beta families picked out carriers of CMV plus the relevant HLA. Within the response measured ex vivo, HLA-C-restricted CMV-specific TCR beta clonotypes were dominant.

A single record per CDR3 protein comes from TCRdb applying MiXCR to the reads. The table shows approximately 500,000 distinct CDR3 sequences, with approximately 15% occurring only once. In regard to this clonotype: The target antigen is unknown. Being one base from a much bigger clone, this may be a read error. The CDR3 ends on some other residue instead of the conserved phenylalanine or tryptophan, so this is likely a read error.

The sequencing input was CD8+ T cells from PBMCs. The sequence derives from a human donor in good health (CMV status not recorded). Some clones in this sample may be carry-over from other donors' samples.

The CDR3 loop reads CASSLNPRTYEQYL. CDR3 in DNA: TGTGCCAGCAGTTTGAACCCCCGAACCTACGAGCAGTACTTA. The chain couples TRBV28 to TRBJ2-7; unclear D gene. This CDR3 is 14 amino acids long. V lost 3 bases, J lost 2 bases, and 11 bases lay in between. The V gene's germline CDR1 is MDHEN and CDR2 SYDVKM.